Listed here are 16 T cell receptor beta chains from one sample, sequenced in a study of T-cell memory formation after mild COVID-19. TCRdb passed the 5' RACE reads through MiXCR, listing each CDR3 protein once. Of 280,000 or so distinct CDR3 sequences in the sample, 8.2% are singletons; the top ten hold around a fifth. Sequenced sample: PBMCs or a T cell subset sorted from them (not recorded which). The receptors were sampled from a man aged 18-30 years who had mild COVID-19 (a few samples of this study predate the infection). Cell type and time point are not known.

This clonotype was seen more than once but under ten times. The chain combines TRBV7-2 with TRBJ2-3; a possible D gene is TRBD2 (7 bases). Germline lookup yields CDR1 SGHTA and CDR2 FQGNSA. The CDR3 length is 18 residues. The V and J ends lost 4 bases and 5 bases respectively, with 25 bases between them. The CDR3 DNA is TGTGCCAGCAGCTGGGGAGGGGGATCGGGGGGCCTCGGAGATACGCAGTATTTT. Translating gives CASSWGGGSGGLGDTQYF.

This clonotype showed up just a few times. The chain has TRBV4-1 and TRBJ2-5, with a possible D match to TRBD2 (5 bases). Germline V gene sequence: CDR1 MGHRA, CDR2 YSYEKL. V was cut by 0 bases and J by 3 bases, with 8 bases left in between. The CDR3 contains 14 residues. This CDR3 reads CASSQDERKETQYF. In DNA form, the CDR3 reads TGCGCCAGCAGCCAAGATGAGCGGAAAGAGACCCAGTACTTC.

This clonotype was detected a few times. The V and J genes are TRBV6-5 and TRBJ2-1; TRBD1 matches 9 bases. The CDR3 is 16 residues long. J lost 8 bases, V lost 2 bases, and 10 bases had no gene match. CDR1 is MNHEY, CDR2 SVGAGI, per germline. Written as DNA, the CDR3 is TGTGCCAGCAGTTACGCCCCGGGACAGGGTAAGGATGAGCAGTTCTTC. Translating gives CASSYAPGQGKDEQFF.

This clonotype has a count of ten or more. V gene TRBV4-1 combines with J gene TRBJ1-4; no definite D call. Germline CDR1 reads MGHRA; CDR2 reads YSYEKL. This CDR3 has 15 residues. Trimming cost V 0 bases and J 5 bases, with 10 bases left between them. The CDR3: CASSQDPGENEKLFF. The DNA for the CDR3 is TGCGCCAGCAGCCAAGATCCCGGGGAAAATGAAAAACTGTTTTTT.

This clonotype was counted at least ten times. V usage is TRBV9 and J usage is TRBJ1-6, with 9 bases matching TRBD1. Germline CDR1 SGDLS, CDR2 YYNGEE. The V segment lost 2 bases and the J segment 9 bases; nucleotides outside the gene matches: 6. The CDR3 length is 15 residues. CDR3 sequence (DNA): TGTGCCAGCAGCGTTCGGGGACAGGGCGGTTCACCCCTCCACTTT. This sequence encodes CASSVRGQGGSPLHF.

This clonotype came up many times. The rearrangement links TRBV5-1 to TRBJ2-3; weak D call: TRBD1 (5 bases). Trimming left V 0 bases short and J 4 bases short, with 12 bases between. Germline CDR1 and CDR2: SGHRS and YFSETQ. The CDR3 is made up of 15 amino acids. The CDR3 sequence is CASSLAGQGADTQYF. The CDR3 DNA sequence: TGCGCCAGCAGCTTGGCCGGGCAGGGCGCAGATACGCAGTATTTT.

The chain recombines TRBV7-9 with TRBJ1-1; weak D call: TRBD1 (5 bases). V was shortened by 4 bases and J by 3 bases, with 18 bases between the two germline ends. Germline V gene lookup returns CDR1 SEHNR and CDR2 FQNEAQ (reference sequence). The CDR3 extends over 16 amino acids. The DNA of the CDR3 is TGTGCCAGCAGCTCCGGAATAAGGCCGGGGGACACTGAAGCTTTCTTT. This sequence encodes CASSSGIRPGDTEAFF.

This clonotype was detected only a few times. The chain has TRBV6-5 and TRBJ2-1; 11 bases line up with TRBD1. Germline assignment: CDR1 MNHEY and CDR2 SVGAGI. Trimming cost V 0 bases and J 6 bases; bases outside gene matches: 1. CDR3 length: 15 amino acids. The CDR3: CASSYSGTGGNEQFF. In DNA form, the CDR3 reads TGTGCCAGCAGTTACTCGGGGACAGGGGGCAATGAGCAGTTCTTC.

This clonotype was counted ten times or more. The chain's CDR3 is CASSRGGEYEQYV. CDR3 sequence (DNA): TGTGCCAGCAGTAGGGGAGGGGAGTACGAGCAGTACGTC. The chain couples TRBV12-3 or TRBV12-4 to TRBJ2-7; 7 positions match TRBD2. Trimming cost V 5 bases and J 4 bases; bases outside gene matches: 5. The CDR3 is made up of 13 amino acids.

In its sample, this clonotype was seen a few times. V gene TRBV3-1 combines with J gene TRBJ2-5; TRBD1 is a possible D gene (6 bases). Germline loops: CDR1 LGHDT, CDR2 YNNKEL (reference sequence). Trimming left V 1 base short and J 2 bases short, with 11 bases between. The CDR3 runs 15 residues. The CDR3 sequence is CASSQVLDRQETQYF. The CDR3 DNA reads TGTGCCAGCAGCCAAGTTCTGGACAGACAAGAGACCCAGTACTTC.

This clonotype was seen many times. The V gene is TRBV5-1, the J gene TRBJ1-6, with D unclear. The CDR3 loop spans 16 amino acids. Germline CDR1 and CDR2: SGHRS and YFSETQ. V was shortened by 0 bases and J by 7 bases, with 14 bases between the two germline ends. The CDR3 loop reads CASSLGWGESNSPLHF. CDR3 nucleotide sequence: TGCGCCAGCAGCTTGGGTTGGGGTGAATCAAATTCACCCCTCCACTTT.

The chain has TRBV15 and TRBJ1-6; TRBD1 might be the D (5 bases). The germline gives CDR1 LNHNV, CDR2 YYDKDF (reference sequence). V lost 6 bases, J lost 4 bases, and 7 bases lay in between. There are 13 residues in the CDR3. The CDR3 is CATRGDYNSPLHF. CDR3 DNA: TGTGCCACCAGAGGGGATTATAATTCACCCCTCCACTTT. Complete variable domain (other parts from reference TRBV15 and TRBJ1-6): DAMVIQNPRYQVTQFGKPVTLSCSQTLNHNVMYWYQQKSSQAPKLLFHYYDKDFNNEADTPDNFQSRRPNTSFCFLDIRSPGLGDTAMYLCATRGDYNSPLHFGNGTRLTVT.

This clonotype occurred many times. The chain has TRBV18 and TRBJ2-7, with 7 bases identical to TRBD1. CDR3 length: 12 residues. CDR1 is KGHSH, CDR2 LQKENI, per germline. V gave up 5 bases and J gave up 4 bases; unmatched junction bases: 2. The CDR3 loop is CASSGTAYEQYF. CDR3 bases: TGTGCCAGCTCAGGGACAGCGTACGAGCAGTACTTC. The variable domain in full, completed from reference TRBV18 and TRBJ2-7, reads NAGVMQNPRHLVRRRGQEARLRCSPMKGHSHVYWYRQLPEEGLKFMVYLQKENIIDESGMPKERFSAEFPKEGPSILRIQQVVRGDSAAYFCASSGTAYEQYFGPGTRLTVT.

This clonotype was seen repeatedly, ten times or more. V and J are TRBV12-3 or TRBV12-4 and TRBJ2-7, with 11 bases aligning to TRBD2. The CDR3 totals 14 residues. J gave up 4 bases and V 8 bases, and 7 bases lay outside the gene matches. The CDR3 coding sequence is TGTGCCAGCGGGGACCTAGCGGGGGGTTACGAGCAGTACTTC. Protein sequence: CASGDLAGGYEQYF.

Here the CDR3 DNA reads TGTGCCAGCAGTAGGAGGCGCGGGGAAGAGCAGTACGTC. It specifies CASSRRRGEEQYV. The chain has TRBV27 and TRBJ2-7; weak D call: TRBD2 (6 bases). V lost 5 bases and J lost 7, with 15 bases in between. Per the germline V gene, CDR1 is MNHEY and CDR2 is SMNVEV (reference sequence). The CDR3 is 13 residues long.

In its sample, this clonotype was seen a few times. This chain uses TRBV7-2 with TRBJ2-3; D may be TRBD2 (6 bases). Deletions cut 1 base from V and 2 bases from J, with 13 bases between. The CDR3 contains 16 residues. The germline V gene has CDR1 SGHTA and CDR2 FQGNSA. The CDR3: CASSLGRGVYTDTQYF. Here the CDR3 DNA reads TGTGCCAGCAGCTTAGGGCGCGGGGTGTACACAGATACGCAGTATTTT.